A single TCR beta chain is shown here with its context. This clone was observed a handful of times. What antigen it recognizes has not been identified. There are no base qualities to consult, and no much larger clone falls within one base. Each donor gave one peripheral blood draw, averaging approximately 110 mL, which was collected into heparinised tubes. Using a panel that included CD45RO, CCR7, CD25, CD127, CD95 and CD27, naive, central memory, regulatory and stem cell-like memory CD4+ T cells were sorted on a BD FACSAria II. Purity was above 95% for every sorted population. PBMCs were separated immediately by Lymphoprep density gradient centrifugation and were stained directly, without being cultured. Samples were stained and sorted in pairs, with one healthy donor and one patient per experiment, so that batch effects were minimized. The sample belongs to a study of beta chain features in type 1 diabetes (dated by TCRdb to about 2018). Study-level background: Mean age, gender distribution, total cell number and subset yield did not differ between patients and healthy donors. A total of about 110,000,000 sorted cells were examined across all samples, and a strong correlation was observed between cell number per subset and RNA yield. The study compared TCRB repertoires of sorted circulating CD4+ T cell subsets between recently diagnosed type 1 diabetes patients and matched healthy donors. Regulatory and stem cell-like memory subsets were isolated from only 8 patients and roughly eight healthy donors, whereas naive and central memory subsets came from all 28 donors. Overall study results and their limits: Shorter templates might be favored by PCR, yet because patient and control samples were amplified and corrected together, any such skew would affect both groups equally. Naive, central memory and regulatory TCRB repertoires appeared more similar among patients than among healthy donors. Because cDNA rather than genomic DNA was sequenced, highly expressing activated cells could have been over-represented, although no difference in activation and CD3 levels was found between groups. Only small numbers of individuals were included in the HLA sub-analyses, which left unresolved whether HLA type had any influence on TCRB rearrangement. Type 1 diabetes patients showed a moderate but significant shortening of TCRB CDR3 length in all four CD4+ subsets. Fewer insertions and more nucleotide deletions at VDJ recombination sites were observed in patients with type 1 diabetes, implying thymic rearrangement abnormalities.

From the cysteine up to the phenylalanine, the CDR3 has a length of 12 residues. CDR3 DNA is the only sequence kept; it has 36 bases, read in frame from the first base. From the germline V gene, CDR1 is SNHLY and CDR2 is FYNNEI. V drops 7 bases and J drops 1 base, leaving 7 bases in between. All of the isolated RNA was reverse transcribed with the High Capacity cDNA Reverse Transcription Kit, so expressed TCRB transcripts were sequenced. Naive, central memory and regulatory T cell samples underwent deep immunoSEQ sequencing, averaging approximately 3.5 million total reads per sample. Sorted cells were lysed in RLT buffer and RNA was extracted with DNase-treated RNeasy Micro or Mini kits, depending on cell number. To prevent cross-contamination, every cell subset was processed on its own, while patient and healthy donor samples were processed together. TCRB sequences were amplified from cDNA with the immunoSEQ multiplex PCR, producing 87-bp fragments spanning the CDR3 region. The amplicons were sequenced using the Illumina HiSeq platform. Under the source paper's analysis protocol: PCR bias was computationally corrected using synthetic template baselines, reads within Hamming distance 2 were collapsed, and singletons that could not be merged were discarded. Reads were aligned against IMGT to assign V, D and J genes, CDR3 length and insertions or deletions at six rearrangement sites. Within each subset, clonotype counts were normalized to the number of sorted cells before true diversity and Gini coefficients were calculated with the tcR R package. The overlap coefficient, calculated on TCRB nucleotide sequences, was used to measure repertoire sharing. Out-of-frame TCRB sequences from naive cells were analyzed to stand in for the pre-selection repertoire. TCRdb's version of the immuneACCESS table is confined to in-frame rearrangements and falls short of the full clone set. An unresolved V gene accounts for under half of the shortfall where checked; the remainder is of unknown origin. Clone size and the V and J calls come from that table; the DNA yielded D and trimming. The sample profile shows 600,000 to 700,000 clones; 10% to 15% of them were found once. Clones ranked in the top ten supply 0.022% of the sample.

Sequenced: naive CD4+ T cells from blood. According to the study, the label for this sample's cell subset or site signals: true naive CD4+ T cells. In this chain, TRBV2 is recombined with TRBJ1-1; the D gene is unclear. The sequence was collected from a man between 18 and 35 years old with type 1 diabetes. The CDR3 region has the sequence CASIRQNTEAFF. The sequence in DNA is TGTGCCAGCATAAGGCAGAACACTGAAGCTTTCTTT.